The 31 T cell receptor beta chains below were found in one sample sequenced in a study of Graves' ophthalmopathy and Graves' hyperthyroidism. TCR beta CDR3 regions were amplified from RNA transcripts. RT-PCR was first run with HTBI primers, then multiplex PCR in a second round. MiXCR, applied by TCRdb to the multiplex PCR reads, yields one record per CDR3 protein. This sample has around 670,000 distinct CDR3 sequences, with roughly 40% found just once. Sequences were obtained from peripheral blood. These receptors were collected from an adult man with Graves' ophthalmopathy.

This rearrangement joins TRBV10-3 to TRBJ1-1; 9 bases agree with TRBD1. V lost 6 bases to trimming and J lost 11 bases; unmatched junction nucleotides: 7. Germline V lookup: CDR1 ENHRY, CDR2 SYGVKD. The CDR3 is made up of 12 amino acids. The DNA for the CDR3 is TGTGCCATCAGACGGGACAGGGTGCAGGCTTTCTTT. This translates into CAIRRDRVQAFF.

Here the CDR3 reads CASREGGGTEAFF. CDR3 in DNA: TGTGCCAGCCGCGAGGGGGGGGGCACTGAAGCTTTCTTT. The rearrangement uses TRBV25-1 and TRBJ1-1, with D perhaps TRBD1 (6 bases). The germline V and J ends were trimmed by 8 bases and 4 bases, with 14 bases remaining between them. Germline V CDR1 and CDR2: MGHDK, SYGVNS. The CDR3 extends over 13 amino acids.

This clonotype has just a few counts. The chain carries TRBV19 and TRBJ1-4; no definite D call. Between the trimmed V and J ends, which lost 4 bases and 5 bases, there was a span of 14 bases. The CDR3 is 15 amino acids. The germline gives CDR1 LNHDA, CDR2 SQIVND (reference sequence). This CDR3 reads CASSTPSWGNEKLFF. In DNA form, the CDR3 reads TGTGCCAGTAGTACCCCATCTTGGGGAAATGAAAAACTGTTTTTT.

As for this clonotype: Possible read error: a much larger clone is one base away. This chain uses TRBV9 with TRBJ2-7; no definite D call. The CDR3 sequence is 15 residues long. Germline V gene data show CDR1 as SGDLS and CDR2 as YYNGEE. This CDR3 reads CASSGNVAGSYEQNF. In DNA, the CDR3 is TGTGCCAGCAGCGGTAATGTAGCCGGCTCCTACGAGCAGAACTTC.

Many counts were recorded for this clonotype. The chain links TRBV24-1 to TRBJ2-5; no clear D gene. This CDR3 is built from 11 residues. The germline gives CDR1 KGHDR, CDR2 SFDVKD. V was cut by 5 bases and J by 2 bases, with 2 bases left in between. This chain's CDR3 is CATSAQETQYF. DNA for the CDR3: TGTGCCACCAGTGCACAAGAGACCCAGTACTTC.

The J gene is TRBJ1-6, the V gene TRBV9; the D gene is possibly TRBD1 (6 bases). V was trimmed by 7 bases and J by 1 base, leaving 9 bases between them. There are 14 residues in the CDR3. Germline V gene lookup returns CDR1 SGDLS and CDR2 YYNGEE. The CDR3 DNA is TGTGCCAGCTTACAGGGTTCCTATAATTCACCCCTCCACTTT. This sequence encodes CASLQGSYNSPLHF.

Comments on this clonotype: A much larger clone differs from this one at a single base, so this may be a read error. This rearrangement joins TRBV9 to TRBJ1-4; weak D call: TRBD1 (6 bases). The CDR3 has 13 amino acids. Germline V gene lookup returns CDR1 SGDLS and CDR2 YYNGEE. Between the trimmed V and J ends, which lost 7 bases and 10 bases, there was a span of 17 bases. The CDR3, as DNA: TGTGCCAGCGGCCCCGACGGACAGCGAAAACTGTTTTTT. Its protein is CASGPDGQRKLFF.

The chain is built from TRBV2 and TRBJ2-7; 8 nucleotides match TRBD1. The V gene's germline CDR1 is SNHLY and CDR2 FYNNEI. J gave up 2 bases and V 4 bases, and 4 bases lay outside the gene matches. The CDR3 contains 14 residues. The CDR3, as DNA: TGTGCCAGCAGTGGACGGGACAGGCCCTACGAGCAGTACTTC. Its protein product is CASSGRDRPYEQYF.

This clonotype occurred a few times. This sequence joins TRBV15 and TRBJ2-7; D is ambiguous. Trimming cost V 3 bases and J 7 bases, with 10 bases left between them. The CDR3 totals 12 residues. Germline V CDR1 and CDR2: LNHNV, YYDKDF (reference sequence). The DNA for the CDR3 is TGTGCCACCAGCAGGGGCATTGGAGAGCAGTACTTC. This encodes CATSRGIGEQYF.

The gene calls are TRBV7-9 and TRBJ1-4, with 7 bases matching TRBD1. Unmatched junction bases numbered 10, after V lost 5 bases and J lost 7 bases. Germline V CDR1 and CDR2: SEHNR, FQNEAQ (reference sequence). The CDR3 has 15 amino acids. Here the CDR3 reads CASSQLWDRAEKLFF. The DNA for the CDR3 is TGTGCCAGCAGCCAACTGTGGGACAGAGCTGAAAAACTGTTTTTT.

This clonotype was counted once. V usage is TRBV10-3 and J usage is TRBJ1-3; a possible D gene is TRBD1 (5 bases). Germline lookup yields CDR1 ENHRY and CDR2 SYGVKD. V was trimmed by 3 bases and J by 9 bases, leaving 15 bases between them. This CDR3 spans 14 amino acids. CDR3 protein: CAISDSRQPGTIYF. CDR3 nucleotides: TGTGCCATCAGTGACTCGAGACAGCCTGGCACCATATATTTT.

This clonotype was counted many times. The CDR3 region has the DNA TGTGCCAGCAGCTTAGATGCGGGACAGACCTACGAGCAGTACTTC. Its translation: CASSLDAGQTYEQYF. This sequence joins TRBV7-6 and TRBJ2-7; D perhaps matches TRBD1 (7 bases). Germline lookup yields CDR1 SGHVS and CDR2 FNYEAQ. V was clipped by 1 base and J by 2 bases, with 12 bases between them. This CDR3 comprises 15 residues.

This chain joins TRBV7-9 and TRBJ1-2; D might be TRBD1 (5 bases). V lost 5 bases to trimming and J lost 4 bases, with 20 bases between them. The CDR3 totals 16 residues. The germline CDR1 and CDR2 sequences are SEHNR and FQNEAQ (reference sequence). The CDR3 DNA follows: TGTGCCAGCAGCCCGAGGTACTCTGGGGCAGGCTATGGCTACACCTTC. It specifies CASSPRYSGAGYGYTF. Drawing the rest from reference TRBV7-9 and TRBJ1-2, the complete variable domain is DTGVSQNPRHKITKRGQNVTFRCDPISEHNRLYWYRQTLGQGPEFLTYFQNEAQLEKSRLLSDRFSAERPKGSFSTLEIQRTEQGDSAMYLCASSPRYSGAGYGYTFGSGTRLTVV.

J is TRBJ2-2 and V is TRBV2; tentatively, D is TRBD2 (6 bases). Germline-derived CDR1 and CDR2 are SNHLY and FYNNEI. This CDR3 has 16 residues. The ends were cut back, 5 bases at V and 0 bases at J, with 13 bases in the middle. The CDR3 DNA sequence: TGTGCCAGCAGTTTCGGGGGTAGCCCGAACACCGGGGAGCTGTTTTTT. Protein product: CASSFGGSPNTGELFF.

This clonotype was seen repeatedly, ten times or more. The CDR3 nucleotides read TGTGCCAGCCGGGACAGGGGAGATGAAGCTTTCTTT. Its protein product is CASRDRGDEAFF. This chain connects TRBV7-9 to TRBJ1-1; TRBD1 matches at 10 bases. The length of the CDR3 is 12 residues. Trimming removed 8 bases from V and 7 bases from J; junction bases left unmatched: 4. CDR1 is SEHNR, CDR2 FQNEAQ, per germline (reference sequence).

As to this clonotype: This clone may be a read error of a much larger clone one base away. CDR3 amino acids: CASTKGPGSYGQYF. DNA for the CDR3: TGTGCCAGCACCAAGGGGCCAGGGTCCTACGGGCAGTACTTC. This rearrangement joins TRBV25-1 to TRBJ2-7; perhaps TRBD1 as D (5 bases). The germline V gene has CDR1 MGHDK and CDR2 SYGVNS. CDR3 length: 14 amino acids.

Notes on this clonotype: A much larger clone lies a single base off, so this may be a read error. The rearrangement uses TRBV11-1 and TRBJ1-2; 8 positions agree with TRBD1. CDR3 length: 14 residues. The germline gives CDR1 SGHAT, CDR2 FQDESV (reference sequence). The CDR3 is CTSSSGQGHYGYTF. For the CDR3, the DNA is TGTACCAGCAGCTCCGGACAGGGTCACTATGGCTACACCTTC.

This clonotype was seen a few times. The chain employs TRBV12-3 or TRBV12-4 and TRBJ1-4; perhaps TRBD1 as D (5 bases). The CDR3 loop spans 14 amino acids. Trimming took 3 bases from V and 5 from J, leaving 10 bases between them. The CDR3, as DNA: TGTGCCAGCAGTTTCCGGTCAGGGAATGAAAAACTGTTTTTT. The encoded protein is CASSFRSGNEKLFF.

This sequence joins TRBV7-6 and TRBJ2-2, with 14 bases identical to TRBD2. The germline V gene has CDR1 SGHVS and CDR2 FNYEAQ. Trimming at V came to 5 bases and at J to 7 bases, leaving 9 bases not matched to a gene. This CDR3 contains 17 residues. Here the CDR3 reads CASSLGTSGGFNGELFF. The CDR3 nucleotides read TGTGCCAGCAGCCTGGGGACTAGCGGGGGTTTCAACGGGGAGCTGTTTTTT.

This chain connects TRBV9 to TRBJ2-7; D is perhaps TRBD2 (6 bases). The CDR3 runs to 17 residues. The germline V gene has CDR1 SGDLS and CDR2 YYNGEE. V was pared by 3 bases and J by 3 bases, with 22 bases between. CDR3 residues: CASSESLSAGPNYEQYF. The CDR3 bases are TGTGCCAGCAGCGAGTCCCTTTCCGCGGGGCCGAACTACGAGCAGTACTTC. Together with reference TRBV9 and TRBJ2-7, the CDR3 gives the full variable domain: DSGVTQTPKHLITATGQRVTLRCSPRSGDLSVYWYQQSLDQGLQFLIQYYNGEERAKGNILERFSAQQFPDLHSELNLSSLELGDSALYFCASSESLSAGPNYEQYFGPGTRLTVT.

This clonotype was counted only a few times. This chain connects TRBV25-1 to TRBJ1-2; perhaps TRBD1 as D (5 bases). The germline V gene encodes CDR1 MGHDK and CDR2 SYGVNS. V dropped 6 bases and J dropped 5 bases, with 16 bases sitting between them. CDR3 length equals 14 residues. The CDR3: CASSFAGRKYGYTF. As DNA, the CDR3 is TGTGCCAGCAGCTTTGCGGGACGTAAATATGGCTACACCTTC.

The chain carries TRBV9 and TRBJ1-4, with a weak D call TRBD1 (6 bases). The germline gives CDR1 SGDLS, CDR2 YYNGEE. V lost 4 bases and J 4 bases, leaving 20 bases between the germline ends. The CDR3 runs to 17 residues. CDR3 in DNA: TGTGCCAGCAGCCAAGGGATCGGGGGCGGTGTTAATGAAAAACTGTTTTTT. Amino acid sequence: CASSQGIGGGVNEKLFF.

This clonotype was detected only a few times. This chain joins TRBV25-1 and TRBJ1-1; 7 nucleotides line up with TRBD1. The CDR3 runs 15 residues. Trimming cost V 0 bases and J 4 bases; bases outside gene matches: 5. Germline V gene data show CDR1 as MGHDK and CDR2 as SYGVNS. The DNA for the CDR3 is TGTGCCAGCAGTGAATATCACAGGGGAAGCACTGAAGCTTTCTTT. It specifies CASSEYHRGSTEAFF.

This clonotype was picked up a small number of times. This chain joins TRBV12-3 or TRBV12-4 and TRBJ1-1; D gene ambiguous. V was cut by 3 bases and J by 7 bases, with 12 bases left in between. The CDR3 is 13 residues long. Here the CDR3 DNA reads TGTGCCAGCAGTTTCCCGGGGAATAGTGAAGCTTTCTTT. Translated, it gives CASSFPGNSEAFF.

Note on this clonotype: A much larger clonotype is one base distant, so this may be a read error. The chain is built from TRBV10-3 and TRBJ2-6; perhaps TRBD1 as D (5 bases). Germline V gene data show CDR1 as ENHRY and CDR2 as SYGVKD. There are 16 residues in the CDR3. CDR3 protein: CASSEAGKAGANVLTF. CDR3 bases: TGTGCCAGCAGTGAAGCAGGGAAGGCTGGGGCCAACGTCCTGACTTTC.

The CDR3 nucleotides are TGCAGCGTGTCCCGGGACAGCCCTAACTATGGCTACACCTTC. This encodes CSVSRDSPNYGYTF. The gene calls are TRBV29-1 and TRBJ1-2; 7 bases are a match to TRBD1. The germline V gene has CDR1 SQVTM and CDR2 ANQGSEA. V was pared by 6 bases and J by 0 bases, with 7 bases of the junction left unmatched. CDR3 length equals 14 residues.

This clonotype was detected many times. The rearrangement links TRBV7-9 to TRBJ2-7; perhaps TRBD1 as D (7 bases). The CDR3 totals 14 residues. Germline values: CDR1 SEHNR, CDR2 FQNEAQ (reference sequence). The germline V and J ends were trimmed by 5 bases and 3 bases, with 14 bases remaining between them. The CDR3 DNA follows: TGTGCCAGCAGCCACCCGGGGGACAGCTACGAGCAGTACTTC. It is translated as CASSHPGDSYEQYF.

This clonotype was seen a handful of times. The CDR3 region has the DNA TGTGCCAGCAGAGGGACAAGAGATAATTCACCCCTCCACTTT. Its translation is CASRGTRDNSPLHF. V and J are TRBV2 and TRBJ1-6, with D possibly matching TRBD1 (6 bases). This CDR3 is built from 14 residues. V lost 6 bases, J lost 5 bases, and 11 bases lay in between. CDR1 and CDR2 from the germline V gene are SNHLY and FYNNEI. Full variable domain (remainder filled in from reference TRBV2 and TRBJ1-6): EPEVTQTPSHQVTQMGQEVILRCVPISNHLYFYWYRQILGQKVEFLVSFYNNEISEKSEIFDDQFSVERPDGSNFTLKIRSTKLEDSAMYFCASRGTRDNSPLHFGNGTRLTVT.

This clonotype was recorded a few times. V gene TRBV6-1 combines with J gene TRBJ1-2; 9 positions match TRBD1. V lost 6 bases to trimming and J lost 0 bases; unmatched junction nucleotides: 5. Germline V lookup: CDR1 MNHNS, CDR2 SASEGT. This CDR3 spans 15 amino acids. The CDR3 DNA follows: TGTGCCAGCAGAAGGGACAGGGTCCCTAACTATGGCTACACCTTC. Its translation is CASRRDRVPNYGYTF.

The chain is built from TRBV30 and TRBJ2-7, with 9 bases fitting TRBD1. This CDR3 has 13 amino acids. The germline CDR1 and CDR2 sequences are GTSNPN and SVGIG (reference sequence). V trimming: 4 bases; J trimming: 6 bases; junction bases outside the gene matches: 7. The CDR3 protein is CAWNLGQGREQYF. The CDR3 bases are TGTGCCTGGAACTTAGGACAGGGGCGCGAGCAGTACTTC.

This chain uses TRBV2 with TRBJ2-5, with 8 positions matching TRBD1. The V gene end was trimmed by 6 bases and the J gene end by 5 bases; junction bases not matched to a gene: 14. The germline V gene has CDR1 SNHLY and CDR2 FYNNEI. The CDR3 runs 16 residues. The DNA for the CDR3 is TGTGCCAGCAGCCAAGGGGTTACCAGGGGGCGGGAGACCCAGTACTTC. Residues: CASSQGVTRGRETQYF.